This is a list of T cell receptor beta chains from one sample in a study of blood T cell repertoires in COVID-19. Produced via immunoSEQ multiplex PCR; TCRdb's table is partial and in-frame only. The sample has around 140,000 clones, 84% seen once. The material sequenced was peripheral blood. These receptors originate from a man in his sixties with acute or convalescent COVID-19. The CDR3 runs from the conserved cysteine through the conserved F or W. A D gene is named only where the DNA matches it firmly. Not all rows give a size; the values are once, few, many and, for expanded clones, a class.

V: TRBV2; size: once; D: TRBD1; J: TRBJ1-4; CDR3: CASSISRGRGEKLFF; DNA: TGTGCCAGCAGTATCTCCAGGGGGCGAGGAGAAAAACTGTTTTTT
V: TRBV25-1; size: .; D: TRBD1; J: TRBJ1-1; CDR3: CASSAGQGNTEAFF; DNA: TGTGCCAGCAGTGCCGGACAGGGGAACACTGAAGCTTTCTTT
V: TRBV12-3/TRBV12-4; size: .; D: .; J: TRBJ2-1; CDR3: CASLGDTYNEQFF; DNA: TGTGCCAGCCTAGGGGACACCTACAATGAGCAGTTCTTC
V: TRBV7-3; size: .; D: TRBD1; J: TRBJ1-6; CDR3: CASSLAGGNSPLHF; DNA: TGTGCCAGCAGCTTAGCAGGGGGCAATTCACCCCTCCACTTT
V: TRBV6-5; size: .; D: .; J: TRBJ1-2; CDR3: CASSPTDRLYGYTF; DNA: TGTGCCAGCAGTCCTACCGACAGGCTCTATGGCTACACCTTC
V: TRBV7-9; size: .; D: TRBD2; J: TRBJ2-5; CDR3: CASNLSGGTQYF; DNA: TGTGCCAGCAATCTGTCGGGGGGGACCCAGTACTTC
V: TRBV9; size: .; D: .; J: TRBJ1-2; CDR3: CASSSPGQGYGYTF; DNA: TGTGCCAGCAGCAGCCCGGGACAAGGCTATGGCTACACCTTC
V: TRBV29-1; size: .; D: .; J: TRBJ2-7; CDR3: CSVLDSVLHEQYF; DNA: TGCAGCGTTCTGGACAGCGTACTCCACGAGCAGTACTTC
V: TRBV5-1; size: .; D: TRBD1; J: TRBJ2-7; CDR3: CASSAGTGSYEQYF; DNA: TGCGCCAGCAGCGCCGGGACAGGATCATACGAGCAGTACTTC
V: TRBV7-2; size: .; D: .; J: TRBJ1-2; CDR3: CASSPDSAYGYTF; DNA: TGTGCCAGCAGCCCGGACAGTGCCTATGGCTACACCTTC
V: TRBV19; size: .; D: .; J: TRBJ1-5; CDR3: CASSIAPKGGQPQHF; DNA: TGTGCCAGTAGTATAGCCCCAAAAGGGGGTCAGCCCCAGCATTTT
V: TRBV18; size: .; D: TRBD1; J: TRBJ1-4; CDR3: CASSWTGANEKLFF; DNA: TGTGCCAGCAGCTGGACAGGCGCGAATGAAAAACTGTTTTTT
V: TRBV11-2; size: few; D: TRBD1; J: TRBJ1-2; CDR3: CASSLGTGSYGYTF; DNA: TGTGCCAGCAGCTTGGGGACAGGGAGCTATGGCTACACCTTC
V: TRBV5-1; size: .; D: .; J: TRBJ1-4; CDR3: CASSLEGRGEKLFF; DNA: TGCGCCAGCAGCTTGGAGGGCAGGGGTGAAAAACTGTTTTTT
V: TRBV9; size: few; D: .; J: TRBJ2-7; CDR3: CASSVGPSGWQDEQYF; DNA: TGTGCCAGCAGCGTAGGACCCAGCGGCTGGCAGGACGAGCAGTACTTC
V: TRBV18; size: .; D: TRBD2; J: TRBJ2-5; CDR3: CASSPLAGGGSETQYF; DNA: TGTGCCAGCTCCCCCCTTGCGGGGGGGGGTTCTGAGACCCAGTACTTC
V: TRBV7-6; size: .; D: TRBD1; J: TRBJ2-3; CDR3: CASSSRQGGTNTDTQYF; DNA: TGTGCCAGCAGCTCTCGACAGGGGGGGACTAACACAGATACGCAGTATTTT
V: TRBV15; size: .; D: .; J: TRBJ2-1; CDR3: CATSRAAGVYEQFF; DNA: TGTGCCACCAGCAGGGCGGCAGGGGTGTATGAGCAGTTCTTC
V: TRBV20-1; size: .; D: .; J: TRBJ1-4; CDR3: CSVGAGEKLFF; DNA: TGCAGTGTAGGAGCCGGGGAAAAACTGTTTTTT
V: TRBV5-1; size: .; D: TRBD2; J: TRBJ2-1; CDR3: CASSSISSGSSYNEQFF; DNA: TGCGCCAGCAGCTCGATATCTAGCGGGAGCTCCTACAATGAGCAGTTCTTC
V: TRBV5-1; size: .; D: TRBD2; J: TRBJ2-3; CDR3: CASSLGVTSGIHTDTQYF; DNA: TGCGCCAGCAGCTTGGGGGTGACTAGCGGGATTCACACAGATACGCAGTATTTT
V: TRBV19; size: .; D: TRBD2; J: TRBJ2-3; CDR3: CASSIGGGSVGTQYF; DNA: TGTGCCAGTAGTATAGGGGGCGGGAGTGTAGGTACGCAGTATTTT
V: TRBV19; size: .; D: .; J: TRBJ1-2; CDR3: CASSISVYGYTF; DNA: TGTGCCAGTAGTATCTCAGTGTATGGCTACACCTTC
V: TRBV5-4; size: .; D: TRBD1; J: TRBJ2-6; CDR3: CASRPGTGVLSGANVLTF; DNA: TGTGCCAGCAGACCCGGGACAGGGGTTCTCTCTGGGGCCAACGTCCTGACTTTC
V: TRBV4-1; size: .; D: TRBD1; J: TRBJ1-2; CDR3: CASSQVKGGHGYTF; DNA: TGCGCCAGCAGCCAAGTCAAAGGGGGCCATGGCTACACCTTC
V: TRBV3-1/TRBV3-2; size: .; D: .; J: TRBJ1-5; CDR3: CASSGGRGNDQPQHF; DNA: TGTGCCAGCAGCGGCGGGAGGGGGAATGATCAGCCCCAGCATTTT
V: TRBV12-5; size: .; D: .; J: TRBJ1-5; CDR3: CASGLETQGNQPQHF; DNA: TGTGCTAGTGGTTTGGAAACACAGGGCAATCAGCCCCAGCATTTT
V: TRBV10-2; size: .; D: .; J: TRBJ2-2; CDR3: CASSESVLLVGELFF; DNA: TGCGCCAGCAGTGAGTCGGTGTTACTGGTCGGGGAGCTGTTTTTT
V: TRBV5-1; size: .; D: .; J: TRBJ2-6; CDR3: CASSNTGANVLTF; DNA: TGCGCCAGCAGCAATACTGGGGCCAACGTCCTGACTTTC
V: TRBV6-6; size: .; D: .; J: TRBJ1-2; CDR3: CASSYGGAGYTF; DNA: TGTGCCAGCAGTTATGGGGGGGCTGGCTACACCTTC
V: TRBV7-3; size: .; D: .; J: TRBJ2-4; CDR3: CASSPTGAKNIQYF; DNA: TGTGCCAGCAGCCCGACGGGAGCCAAAAACATTCAGTACTTC
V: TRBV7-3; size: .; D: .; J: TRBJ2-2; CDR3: CASSLFVPGELFF; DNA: TGTGCCAGCAGCCTTTTTGTCCCCGGGGAGCTGTTTTTT
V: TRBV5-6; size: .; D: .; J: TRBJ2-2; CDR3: CASSLVGPLPGELFF; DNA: TGTGCCAGCAGCTTGGTAGGCCCACTACCAGGGGAGCTGTTTTTT
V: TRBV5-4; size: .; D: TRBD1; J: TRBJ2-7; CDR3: CASSFRDRASYEQYF; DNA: TGTGCCAGCAGCTTCCGGGACAGGGCCTCCTACGAGCAGTACTTC
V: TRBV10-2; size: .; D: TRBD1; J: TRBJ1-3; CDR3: CASRGTASGNTIYF; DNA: TGCGCCAGCAGAGGGACAGCCTCTGGAAACACCATATATTTT
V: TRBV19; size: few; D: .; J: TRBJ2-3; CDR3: CASTGARSPPDTQYF; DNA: TGTGCCAGTACTGGGGCCAGGTCGCCTCCGGATACGCAGTATTTT
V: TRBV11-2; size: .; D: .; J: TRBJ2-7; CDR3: CASSSQFFSRGAMDEQYF; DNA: TGTGCCAGCAGCTCCCAATTCTTTAGCAGGGGAGCTATGGACGAGCAGTACTTC
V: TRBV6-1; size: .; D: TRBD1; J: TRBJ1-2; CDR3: CASSEGTGFVYGYTF; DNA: TGTGCCAGCAGTGAAGGGACAGGGTTCGTCTATGGCTACACCTTC
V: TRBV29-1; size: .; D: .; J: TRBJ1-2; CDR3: CSVTIQGRSYGYTF; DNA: TGCAGCGTTACCATACAGGGTAGGAGCTATGGCTACACCTTC
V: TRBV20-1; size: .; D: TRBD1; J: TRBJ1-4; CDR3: CSASTGGINEKLFF; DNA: TGCAGTGCTAGTACAGGGGGAATAAATGAAAAACTGTTTTTT
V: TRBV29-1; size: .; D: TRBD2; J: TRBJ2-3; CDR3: CSEREAVDTQYF; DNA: TGCAGCGAGCGGGAGGCGGTAGATACGCAGTATTTT
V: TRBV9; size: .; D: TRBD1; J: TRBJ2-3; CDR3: CASSVGQGFADTQYF; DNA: TGTGCCAGCAGCGTAGGACAGGGGTTTGCAGATACGCAGTATTTT
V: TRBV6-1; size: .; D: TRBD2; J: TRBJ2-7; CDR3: CASSAYRTSGRAYEQYF; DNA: TGTGCCAGCAGTGCCTATAGGACTAGCGGGAGGGCCTACGAGCAGTACTTC
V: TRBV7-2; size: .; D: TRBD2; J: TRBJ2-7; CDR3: CASSLVASGPYEQYF; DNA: TGTGCCAGCAGCCTAGTGGCTAGCGGCCCCTACGAGCAGTACTTC
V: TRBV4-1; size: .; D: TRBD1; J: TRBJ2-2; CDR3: CASSQGTGEGGELFF; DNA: TGCGCCAGCAGCCAGGGGACAGGGGAAGGGGGGGAGCTGTTTTTT
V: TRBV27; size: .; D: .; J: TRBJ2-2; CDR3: CASSLLNTGELFF; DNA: TGTGCCAGCAGCCTACTCAACACCGGGGAGCTGTTTTTT
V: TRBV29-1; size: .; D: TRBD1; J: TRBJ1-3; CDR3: CSATGAGNTIYF; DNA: TGCAGCGCGACAGGGGCTGGAAACACCATATATTTT
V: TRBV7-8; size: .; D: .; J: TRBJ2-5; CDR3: CASSEGVGQETQYF; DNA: TGTGCCAGCAGCGAGGGAGTAGGGCAAGAGACCCAGTACTTC
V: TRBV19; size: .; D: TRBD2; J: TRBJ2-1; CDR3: CASTRAGAGEQFF; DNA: TGTGCCAGTACTCGGGCGGGAGCTGGTGAGCAGTTCTTC
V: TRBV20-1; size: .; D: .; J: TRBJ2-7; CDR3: CSAPAEHEQYF; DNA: TGCAGTGCCCCGGCGGAACACGAGCAGTACTTC